This TCR beta chain was captured by sequencing in a study of blood T cell repertoires in COVID-19. Sequencing used immunoSEQ multiplex PCR; TCRdb keeps in-frame clones, though not all of them. The data hold some 500,000 clones, with around 87% observed a single time. Material for sequencing was PBMCs or T cells enriched from blood (not recorded which). This clonotype originated in a woman aged 40 to 55 who had recovered from COVID-19.

The DNA of the CDR3 is TGTGCCAGCAGTTTAGGGAGAGACTATGGCTACACCTTC. Translating it yields CASSLGRDYGYTF. The rearrangement links TRBV12-3 or TRBV12-4 to TRBJ1-2; D unclear. V lost 1 base, J lost 3 bases, and 6 bases lay in between. This CDR3 contains 13 residues.